This TCR beta chain was sequenced in a study of blood T cell repertoires in COVID-19 (dated by TCRdb to the early 2020s). Background for the entire study: The collaborator samples originated in the United States, Italy and Spain and spanned the acute and convalescent phases of COVID-19. The material from the prospective study consisted of cDNA or gDNA derived from T cells, B-cell-depleted T cells, or PBMCs. Deeply sampled blood TCRbeta repertoires from subjects exposed to, actively infected with, or recovered from COVID-19 were included in the dataset. The repertoires were released in a freely available public database intended as a resource for research on the immune response to SARS-CoV-2. The samples were drawn from two sources: the first 160 participants of the ongoing ImmuneRACE study, and over 950 subjects contributed by 6 global collaborators. Sample metadata almost always included a de-identified subject ID, COVID-19 status, age in years and sex. Where HLA class I and class II types were available, the types were taken from metadata supplied by the sample provider, not from assay-based typing.

A word on this clone: Its antigen remains unidentified. No base-level quality is on record; no much larger clone is a single base apart.

Study-level results and caveats: The amount of clinical and demographic metadata varied by source and participant and was provided uncurated.

TCRbeta CDR3 regions were amplified from genomic DNA by means of the immunoSEQ Assay, a bias-controlled multiplex PCR. In the original analysis: Nucleated cell counts per sample were estimated from amplification of reference gene primers within the assay. Sequence reads were collapsed and filtered to measure the absolute abundance of every unique TCRbeta CDR3 rearrangement. For each sample, productive Simpson clonality was calculated as the square root of Simpson's diversity index over productive rearrangements. In its TCRdb copy, this immuneACCESS table keeps in-frame sequences only and misses some clones. Where compared with another copy, unresolved V genes explain less than half of these, and the others have no known cause. The V and J calls and the clone size are those of that table, but D and trimming were determined from the DNA. The sample table lists 250,000 to 350,000 clones, around 82% of them with a count of one. The ten largest account for about 1% of the sample.

One collaborating source in Seattle enrolled patients while the patients were actively infected and followed the patients over time throughout the course of disease. Each collaborating institution followed its own protocols to collect whole blood in K2EDTA tubes. For TCRbeta analysis, collaborators shipped samples as frozen whole blood, isolated PBMCs, or DNA extracted from either of those sample types. From the germline V gene, CDR1 is MDHEN and CDR2 is SYDVKM. V loses 3 bases of germline sequence and J loses 10 bases, and the interval between the two ends is 7 bases. The CDR3 sequence holds 12 residues, the cysteine and phenylalanine included. The sequence is cut down to CDR3 DNA, 36 bases in frame from base 1.

The clonotype comes from a human donor with COVID-19, enrolled during active disease. The donor label of this sample is uncertain. The specimen sequenced was peripheral blood. The sequence joins TRBV28 to TRBJ1-6, with the D gene uncertain. DNA sequence: TGTGCCAGCAGTTTTCTCGGGTCACCCCTCCACTTT. Its coded protein is CASSFLGSPLHF.